Below, 13 T cell receptor beta chains from the same sample are listed, as sequenced in a study of T-cell memory formation after mild COVID-19. A single record per CDR3 protein comes from TCRdb applying MiXCR to the 5' RACE reads. The table records roughly 550,000 distinct CDR3 sequences, roughly 20% of them present only once. The sample comprised PBMCs or a T cell subset sorted from them (not recorded which). Receptors originate from an adult woman who had mild COVID-19 (a few samples of this study predate the infection). Cell type and time point are not known.

This clonotype turned up a few times. This chain uses TRBV18 with TRBJ2-3; a weak D match, TRBD2 (6 bases). CDR3 length equals 14 residues. The ends were cut back, 1 base at V and 5 bases at J, with 10 bases in the middle. Germline V gene sequence: CDR1 KGHSH, CDR2 LQKENI. The CDR3 DNA reads TGTGCCAGCTCACCACTCCCGGGGGAAGATACGCAGTATTTT. It is translated as CASSPLPGEDTQYF.

V gene TRBV25-1 combines with J gene TRBJ1-2, with D unclear. Germline CDR1 reads MGHDK; CDR2 reads SYGVNS. This CDR3 region has 12 residues. Trimming removed 6 bases at V and 4 bases at J, with 9 bases between. The CDR3 DNA reads as TGTGCCAGCAGAAGGGAGGGCTATGGCTACACCTTC. Protein product: CASRREGYGYTF.

The chain joins TRBV20-1 to TRBJ1-1; D might be TRBD1 (5 bases). The CDR3 loop spans 13 amino acids. V lost 5 bases and J lost 9, with 19 bases in between. The germline V gene encodes CDR1 DFQATT and CDR2 SNEGSKA (reference sequence). The CDR3 sequence is CSAFGTTEVKAFF. In nucleotides, the CDR3 is TGCAGTGCTTTCGGGACGACCGAAGTAAAAGCTTTCTTT.

The sample holds many counts of this clonotype. The chain carries TRBV11-2 and TRBJ1-6; weak D call: TRBD1 (6 bases). CDR3 length: 16 amino acids. Germline V gene lookup returns CDR1 SGHAT and CDR2 FQNNGV. V was trimmed by 6 bases and J by 4 bases, leaving 16 bases between them. In DNA, the CDR3 is TGTGCCAGCAGTGAGGCGACAGGCTTGTATAATTCACCCCTCCACTTT. The encoded protein is CASSEATGLYNSPLHF.

This clonotype was detected only a few times. This chain joins TRBV5-1 and TRBJ2-1; a weak D match, TRBD2 (5 bases). The V and J ends lost 3 bases and 5 bases respectively, with 12 bases between them. Germline V gene lookup returns CDR1 SGHRS and CDR2 YFSETQ. CDR3 length: 14 residues. CDR3 in amino acids: CASSSQDGNNEQFF. In DNA form, the CDR3 reads TGCGCCAGCAGCTCCCAGGACGGGAACAATGAGCAGTTCTTC.

This sequence joins TRBV7-9 and TRBJ2-2; D is possibly TRBD1 or TRBD2 (5 bases each). Deletions cut 5 bases from V and 4 bases from J, with 11 bases between. The CDR3 length is 14 residues. The V gene's germline CDR1 is SEHNR and CDR2 FQNEAQ (reference sequence). The CDR3 DNA reads as TGTGCCAGCAGCGACGGGACGGGCACCGGGGAGCTGTTTTTT. Its translation: CASSDGTGTGELFF.

This clonotype has at least ten counts. The gene calls are TRBV12-3 or TRBV12-4 and TRBJ1-1; unclear D gene. CDR3 length: 11 amino acids. V was clipped by 7 bases and J by 2 bases, with 5 bases between them. As DNA, the CDR3 is TGTGCCAGCAAAAGAAACACTGAAGCTTTCTTT. As protein: CASKRNTEAFF.

The chain recombines TRBV7-9 with TRBJ1-1; no clear D gene. The CDR3 consists of 14 residues. Germline V CDR1 and CDR2: SEHNR, FQNEAQ (reference sequence). Trimming shortened V by 3 bases and J by 2 bases, and 10 bases separated the two germline ends. The CDR3 DNA reads TGTGCCAGCAGCTTGGAAGTCGAAAACACTGAAGCTTTCTTT. It specifies CASSLEVENTEAFF.

V usage is TRBV4-3 and J usage is TRBJ2-4; 8 bases map to TRBD1. Germline V gives CDR1 LGHNA, CDR2 YSLEER. This CDR3 has 17 residues. Trimming at V came to 3 bases and at J to 2 bases, leaving 9 bases not matched to a gene. Here the CDR3 reads CASSQDSNRGTKNIQYF. The CDR3 coding sequence is TGCGCCAGCAGCCAGGATTCAAACAGGGGGACCAAAAACATTCAGTACTTC.

The genes are TRBV6-5 and TRBJ2-7; possibly TRBD1 or TRBD2 for D (5 bases each). The V end was cut by 1 base, the J end by 6 bases, with 19 bases between. CDR3 size: 16 residues. From germline, CDR1 is MNHEY and CDR2 SVGAGI. The CDR3 region is CASSYFGQGDGGEQYF. The CDR3 DNA sequence: TGTGCCAGCAGTTACTTCGGCCAGGGAGACGGAGGCGAGCAGTACTTC.

In this sample, this clonotype turned up a few times. This chain joins TRBV6-5 and TRBJ1-1; the match to TRBD1 covers 8 bases. The CDR3 has 13 residues. Germline V gene lookup returns CDR1 MNHEY and CDR2 SVGAGI. V trimming: 7 bases; J trimming: 4 bases; junction bases outside the gene matches: 5. The CDR3 DNA reads as TGTGCCAGCATACAAACAGGGGGCACTGAAGCTTTCTTT. Its protein product is CASIQTGGTEAFF.

This clonotype has just a few counts. The chain recombines TRBV10-3 with TRBJ1-2; 9 bases align to TRBD1. After removal of 8 bases from V and 3 bases from J, the junction contained 4 bases not matched to a gene. The CDR3 length is 13 residues. Germline V gives CDR1 ENHRY, CDR2 SYGVKD. The CDR3 nucleotides are TGTGCCATCGGGGGACAGGGCCACTATGGCTACACCTTC. It specifies CAIGGQGHYGYTF.

The rearrangement joins TRBV12-3 or TRBV12-4 to TRBJ1-3; D may be TRBD1 (5 bases). Between the trimmed V and J ends, which lost 5 bases and 7 bases, there was a span of 15 bases. CDR3 length: 14 amino acids. The CDR3 loop is CASSTGVTVNTIYF. CDR3 DNA: TGTGCCAGCAGTACAGGAGTGACCGTGAACACCATATATTTT.